This TCR beta chain is from a study of CD8 T cells in Susac syndrome. When the RNA was reverse transcribed, random hexamers were used with an input of about 0.5 to 1 ug. TCRdb recomputed calls from the immunoSEQ multiplex PCR reads with MiXCR, one row per CDR3 protein. The sample lists some 300,000 distinct CDR3 sequences, more than 75% occurring once. The germline V gene encodes CDR1 MDHEN and CDR2 SYDVKM. The CDR3 totals 11 residues. Between the trimmed V and J ends, which lost 1 base and 6 bases, there was a span of 4 bases. The source is a human donor with multiple sclerosis. The sample consisted of CD8+ T cells from PBMCs. This rearrangement joins TRBV28 to TRBJ2-7; unclear D gene. CDR3 DNA: TGTGCCAGCAGTTTATATAGCGAGCAGTACTTC. Residues: CASSLYSEQYF.